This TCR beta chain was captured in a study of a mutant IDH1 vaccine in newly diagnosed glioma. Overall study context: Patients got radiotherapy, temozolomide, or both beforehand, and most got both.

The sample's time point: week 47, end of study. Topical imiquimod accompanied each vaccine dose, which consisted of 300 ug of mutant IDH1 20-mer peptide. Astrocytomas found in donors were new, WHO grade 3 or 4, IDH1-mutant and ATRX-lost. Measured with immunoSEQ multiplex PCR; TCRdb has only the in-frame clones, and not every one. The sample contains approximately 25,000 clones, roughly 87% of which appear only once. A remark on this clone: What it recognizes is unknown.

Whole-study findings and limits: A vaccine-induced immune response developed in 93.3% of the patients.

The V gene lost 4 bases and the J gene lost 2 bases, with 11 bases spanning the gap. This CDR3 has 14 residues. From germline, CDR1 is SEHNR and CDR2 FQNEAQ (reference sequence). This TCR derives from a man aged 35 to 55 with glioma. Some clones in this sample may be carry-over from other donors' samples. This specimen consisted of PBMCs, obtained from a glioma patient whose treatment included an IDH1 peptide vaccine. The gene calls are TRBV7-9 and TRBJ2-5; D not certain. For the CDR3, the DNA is TGTGCCAGCAGCTATGGACCCGCTCAAGAGACCCAGTACTTC. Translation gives CASSYGPAQETQYF.